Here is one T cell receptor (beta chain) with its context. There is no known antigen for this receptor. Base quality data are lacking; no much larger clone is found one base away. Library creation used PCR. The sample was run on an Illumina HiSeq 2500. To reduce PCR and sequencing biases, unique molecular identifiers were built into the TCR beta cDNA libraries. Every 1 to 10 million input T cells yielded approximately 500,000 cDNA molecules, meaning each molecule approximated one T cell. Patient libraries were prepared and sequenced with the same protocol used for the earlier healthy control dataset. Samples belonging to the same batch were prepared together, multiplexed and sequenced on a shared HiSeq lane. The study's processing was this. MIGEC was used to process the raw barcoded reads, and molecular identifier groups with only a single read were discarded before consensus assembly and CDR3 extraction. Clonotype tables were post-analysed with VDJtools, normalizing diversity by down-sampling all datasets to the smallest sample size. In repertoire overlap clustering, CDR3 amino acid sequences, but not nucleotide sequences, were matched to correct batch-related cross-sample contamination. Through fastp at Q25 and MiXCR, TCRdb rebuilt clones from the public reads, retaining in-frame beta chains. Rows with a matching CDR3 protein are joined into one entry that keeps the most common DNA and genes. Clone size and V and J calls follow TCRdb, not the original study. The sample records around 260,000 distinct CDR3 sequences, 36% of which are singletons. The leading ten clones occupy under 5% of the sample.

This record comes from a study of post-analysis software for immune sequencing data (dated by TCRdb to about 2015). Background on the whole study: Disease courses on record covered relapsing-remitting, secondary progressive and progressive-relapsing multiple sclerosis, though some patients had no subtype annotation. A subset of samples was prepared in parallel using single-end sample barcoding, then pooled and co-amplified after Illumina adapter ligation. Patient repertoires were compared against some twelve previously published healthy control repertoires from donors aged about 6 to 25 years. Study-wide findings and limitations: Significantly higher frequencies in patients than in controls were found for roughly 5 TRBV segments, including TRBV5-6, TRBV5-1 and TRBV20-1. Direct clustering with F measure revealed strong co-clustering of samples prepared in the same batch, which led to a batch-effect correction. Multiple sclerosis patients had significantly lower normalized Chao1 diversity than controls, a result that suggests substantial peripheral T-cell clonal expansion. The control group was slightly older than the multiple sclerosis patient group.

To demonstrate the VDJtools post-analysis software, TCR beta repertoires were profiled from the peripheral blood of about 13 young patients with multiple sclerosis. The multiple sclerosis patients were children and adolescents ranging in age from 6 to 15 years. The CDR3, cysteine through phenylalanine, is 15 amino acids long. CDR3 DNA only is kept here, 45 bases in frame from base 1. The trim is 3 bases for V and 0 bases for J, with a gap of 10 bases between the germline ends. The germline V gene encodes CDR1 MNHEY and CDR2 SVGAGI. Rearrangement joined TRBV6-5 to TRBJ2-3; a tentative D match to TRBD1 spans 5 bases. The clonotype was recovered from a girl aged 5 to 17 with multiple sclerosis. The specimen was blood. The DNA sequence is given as TGTGCCAGCAGTTATTTCCAGGGAAGCACAGATACGCAGTATTTT. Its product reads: CASSYFQGSTDTQYF.